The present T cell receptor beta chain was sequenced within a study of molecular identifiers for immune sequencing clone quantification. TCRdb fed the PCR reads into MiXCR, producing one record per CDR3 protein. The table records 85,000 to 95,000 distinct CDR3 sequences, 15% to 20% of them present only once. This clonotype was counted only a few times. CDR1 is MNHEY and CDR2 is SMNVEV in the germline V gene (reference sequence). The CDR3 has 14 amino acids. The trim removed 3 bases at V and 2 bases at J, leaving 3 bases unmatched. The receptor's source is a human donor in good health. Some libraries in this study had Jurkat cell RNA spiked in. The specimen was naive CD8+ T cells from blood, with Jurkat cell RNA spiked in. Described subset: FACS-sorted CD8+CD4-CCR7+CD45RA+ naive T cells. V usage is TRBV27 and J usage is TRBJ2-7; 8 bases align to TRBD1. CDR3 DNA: TGTGCCAGCAGTTTCGGACAGGGCACCTACGAGCAGTACTTC. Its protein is CASSFGQGTYEQYF.